Listed below are T cell receptor beta chains from one sample, sequenced in a study of post-analysis software for immune sequencing data. TCRdb redid the calling of the PCR reads with MiXCR, one entry per CDR3 protein. The sample carries 450,000 or so distinct CDR3 sequences, nearly 45% recorded once. Input material: blood. These receptors were obtained from a girl between 10 and 17 years old with multiple sclerosis. The CDR3 runs from the conserved cysteine through the conserved F or W. A D gene is named only where the DNA matches it firmly. Rows give clone size only sometimes, using once, few, many, or a class for an expanded clone.

d_call	clone_size	v_call	j_call	cdr3_aa	cdr3_nt
.	.	TRBV5-1	TRBJ2-1	CASRIAGDGVNEQFF	TGCGCCAGCAGGATAGCTGGGGACGGAGTAAATGAGCAGTTCTTC
TRBD2	.	TRBV6-6	TRBJ2-1	CASSYSLAGGNEQFF	TGTGCCAGCAGTTACTCACTAGCGGGAGGGAATGAGCAGTTCTTC
TRBD1	.	TRBV7-6	TRBJ2-5	CASSFSGTGTQYF	TGTGCCAGCAGCTTTTCCGGGACAGGAACGCAGTACTTC
TRBD1	few	TRBV6-4	TRBJ2-3	CASSSGTGEGDTQYF	TGTGCCAGCAGTTCCGGGACAGGGGAAGGAGATACGCAGTATTTT
.	.	TRBV20-1	TRBJ2-7	CSADPGIYEQYF	TGCAGTGCAGACCCAGGGATTTACGAGCAGTACTTC
TRBD2	once	TRBV27	TRBJ2-7	CASSLLAGGPSYEQYF	TGTGCCAGCAGTTTGCTAGCGGGAGGACCTTCCTACGAGCAGTACTTC
.	.	TRBV7-2	TRBJ1-1	CASSIQHTEAFF	TGTGCCAGCAGCATACAGCACACTGAAGCTTTCTTT
TRBD2	.	TRBV4-3	TRBJ2-1	CASSQDLGTSGISNEQFF	TGCGCCAGCAGCCAAGACCTCGGGACTAGCGGGATAAGTAATGAGCAGTTCTTC
TRBD1	.	TRBV28	TRBJ2-5	CASRTSATGGETQYF	TGTGCCAGCAGAACAAGCGCGACAGGGGGAGAGACCCAGTACTTC
.	once	TRBV12-3/TRBV12-4	TRBJ1-5	CASSWGTALGPQHF	TGTGCCAGCAGCTGGGGGACTGCCTTGGGGCCCCAGCATTTT
.	.	TRBV2	TRBJ2-3	CASKASVSSTQYF	TGTGCCAGCAAGGCATCGGTGTCAAGTACGCAGTATTTT
TRBD2	.	TRBV4-3	TRBJ2-3	CASSQDPLADGTQYF	TGCGCCAGCAGCCAAGATCCCCTAGCGGATGGTACGCAGTATTTT
TRBD1	.	TRBV29-1	TRBJ2-1	CSVRQGAYNEQFF	TGCAGCGTTAGACAGGGAGCCTACAATGAGCAGTTCTTC
TRBD2	few	TRBV5-1	TRBJ2-3	CASSKGLAGGSDTQYF	TGCGCCAGCAGCAAGGGACTAGCGGGAGGTTCAGATACGCAGTATTTT
TRBD1	.	TRBV27	TRBJ2-1	CASSRGPGQYDNEQFF	TGTGCCAGCAGTAGGGGTCCGGGACAGTATGACAATGAGCAGTTCTTC
.	few	TRBV7-2	TRBJ2-1	CASSLGTDSYNEQFF	TGTGCCAGCAGCTTAGGGACAGACTCCTACAATGAGCAGTTCTTC
TRBD1	few	TRBV3-1	TRBJ2-7	CASSPPRTGQEQYF	TGTGCCAGCAGCCCACCTCGGACAGGGCAAGAGCAGTACTTC